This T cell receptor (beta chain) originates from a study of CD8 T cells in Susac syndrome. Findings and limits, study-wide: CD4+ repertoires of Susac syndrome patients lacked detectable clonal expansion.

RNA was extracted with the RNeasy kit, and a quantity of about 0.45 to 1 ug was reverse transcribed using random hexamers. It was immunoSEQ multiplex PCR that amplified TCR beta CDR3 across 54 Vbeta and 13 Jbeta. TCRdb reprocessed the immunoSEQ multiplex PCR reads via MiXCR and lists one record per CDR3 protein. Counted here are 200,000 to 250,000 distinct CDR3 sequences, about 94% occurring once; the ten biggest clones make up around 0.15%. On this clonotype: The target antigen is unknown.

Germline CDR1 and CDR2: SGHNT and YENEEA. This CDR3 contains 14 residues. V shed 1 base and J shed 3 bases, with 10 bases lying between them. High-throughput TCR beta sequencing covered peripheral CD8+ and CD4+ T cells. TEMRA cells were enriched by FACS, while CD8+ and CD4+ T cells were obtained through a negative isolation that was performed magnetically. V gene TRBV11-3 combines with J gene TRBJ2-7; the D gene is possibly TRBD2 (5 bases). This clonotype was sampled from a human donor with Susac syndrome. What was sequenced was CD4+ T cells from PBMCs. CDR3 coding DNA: TGTGCCAGCAGCTTAGGCGAGGGTGTCTACGAGCAGTACTTC. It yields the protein CASSLGEGVYEQYF.